The TCR beta chain under discussion was sequenced for a study of response to subunit inactivated influenza vaccine. This clonotype was counted only a few times. Its specificity is not known. Notes on the study in general: Authors proposed each seasonal influenza vaccination draws in few new T cells.

CDR3 size: 10 residues. Trimming left V 7 bases short and J 3 bases short, with 2 bases between. The V gene's germline CDR1 is SNHLY and CDR2 FYNNEI. TCRdb re-called the RT-PCR reads with MiXCR, one entry per CDR3 protein. The table has around 190,000 distinct CDR3 sequences, about 15% seen once. The receptor was derived from a man aged 50 or older who received an inactivated influenza vaccine. This specimen was CD8+ T cells sorted from PBMCs, taken about 5 days after vaccination. V usage is TRBV2 and J usage is TRBJ2-3; D not resolved. In nucleotides, the CDR3 is TGTGCCAGCACTACAGATACGCAGTATTTT. The encoded protein is CASTTDTQYF.